The 9 T cell receptor beta chains given below trace back to one sample, sequenced in a study of blood T cell repertoires in COVID-19. Produced via immunoSEQ multiplex PCR; TCRdb's table is partial and in-frame only. The data hold more than 150,000 clones, with around 85% observed a single time. The sequencing sample was made of peripheral blood. All receptors come from a man between 60 and 75 years old with acute or convalescent COVID-19.

This chain connects TRBV18 to TRBJ1-1; the D is unclear. Germline CDR1 KGHSH, CDR2 LQKENI. The CDR3 extends over 14 amino acids. Trimming shortened V by 6 bases and J by 2 bases, and 13 bases separated the two germline ends. The CDR3 region is CASSPQEGNTEAFF. The CDR3 DNA sequence: TGTGCCAGCTCCCCTCAAGAGGGAAACACTGAAGCTTTCTTT. The full variable domain, in which reference TRBV18 and TRBJ1-1 provide the parts outside the CDR3, is NAGVMQNPRHLVRRRGQEARLRCSPMKGHSHVYWYRQLPEEGLKFMVYLQKENIIDESGMPKERFSAEFPKEGPSILRIQQVVRGDSAAYFCASSPQEGNTEAFFGQGTRLTVV.

The V gene is TRBV28, the J gene TRBJ2-2; D is perhaps TRBD1 (5 bases). The V and J ends lost 3 bases and 2 bases respectively, with 16 bases between them. The CDR3 extends over 17 amino acids. Germline V gene lookup returns CDR1 MDHEN and CDR2 SYDVKM. DNA for the CDR3: TGTGCCAGCAGTTTTCTGCGACCAAGGGGTAACACCGGGGAGCTGTTTTTT. It encodes CASSFLRPRGNTGELFF.

This clone was detected once. This chain connects TRBV12-3 or TRBV12-4 to TRBJ1-1; D is unresolved. The V gene lost 8 bases and the J gene lost 8 bases, with 9 bases spanning the gap. This CDR3 has 10 amino acids. The CDR3 loop reads CASAGVEAFF. CDR3 nucleotides: TGTGCCAGCGCGGGCGTAGAAGCTTTCTTT.

The chain couples TRBV10-3 to TRBJ1-4; D gene unclear. Looked up from germline, CDR1 is ENHRY and CDR2 is SYGVKD. There are 11 residues in the CDR3. V shed 8 bases and J shed 11 bases, with 12 bases lying between them. CDR3 DNA sequence: TGTGCCATCTCGGGAGGAGACAAACTGTTTTTT. This codes for CAISGGDKLFF.

Note on this clone: Other nucleotide sequences from this sample produce the same CDR3. The chain couples TRBV19 to TRBJ1-1, with 8 bases identical to TRBD1. After removal of 5 bases from V and 5 bases from J, the junction contained 4 bases not matched to a gene. Germline lookup yields CDR1 LNHDA and CDR2 SQIVND (reference sequence). This CDR3 has 13 amino acids. The CDR3 protein is CASSRTGNTEAFF. CDR3 bases: TGTGCCAGTAGTCGGACAGGGAATACTGAAGCTTTCTTT.

This clone has just one count. This chain uses TRBV3-1 (or the pseudogene TRBV3-2) with TRBJ2-1, with 10 bases identical to TRBD2. The CDR3 runs 15 residues. Germline values: CDR1 LGHDT, CDR2 YNNKEL (reference sequence). Trimming took 6 bases from V and 8 from J; bases not matched to a gene: 10. The CDR3 protein is CASSALAGAHDEQFF. CDR3 nucleotide sequence: TGTGCCAGCAGTGCCCTAGCGGGAGCTCATGATGAGCAGTTCTTC.

J is TRBJ2-7 and V is TRBV30, with a tentative D call TRBD2 (6 bases). Deletions cut 3 bases from V and 4 bases from J, with 7 bases between. Germline V gives CDR1 GTSNPN, CDR2 SVGIG (reference sequence). CDR3 length: 11 amino acids. CDR3 bases: TGTGCCTGGAGGGGACTGTACGAGCAGTACTTC. Encoded protein: CAWRGLYEQYF.

This sequence joins TRBV18 and TRBJ1-4, with 7 bases matching TRBD1. Unmatched junction bases numbered 13, after V lost 4 bases and J lost 8 bases. In germline, CDR1 is KGHSH, CDR2 LQKENI. This CDR3 comprises 16 residues. The DNA for the CDR3 is TGTGCCAGCTCACGAAGGACAGGACTTGAGGGGGAAAAACTGTTTTTT. Residues: CASSRRTGLEGEKLFF.

V usage is TRBV6-6 and J usage is TRBJ1-6, with D hard to call. Trimming removed 5 bases at V and 6 bases at J, with 8 bases between. This CDR3 is built from 13 residues. The germline V gene has CDR1 MNHNY and CDR2 SVGAGI (reference sequence). CDR3 nucleotides: TGTGCCAGCAGTCCCCCATTTAATTCACCCCTCCACTTT. This encodes CASSPPFNSPLHF.